This entry lists 19 T cell receptor beta chains sequenced from one sample in a study of blood T cell repertoires in COVID-19. The table came from immunoSEQ multiplex PCR; TCRdb's copy has only in-frame clones and leaves some out. The sample records more than 100,000 clones, about nine tenths being singletons. Sequences were obtained from peripheral blood. These receptors came from a man aged 45-65 years with active COVID-19.

The CDR3 region is CSVRTGGREKLFF. In DNA, the CDR3 is TGCAGCGTTCGGACAGGGGGACGGGAAAAACTGTTTTTT. The rearrangement joins TRBV29-1 to TRBJ1-4, with 10 nucleotides matching TRBD1. The junction had 5 bases not matched to a gene; V was cut back by 5 bases and J by 8 bases. The CDR3 is made up of 13 amino acids. The germline gives CDR1 SQVTM, CDR2 ANQGSEA.

Turning to this clone: The sample carries other DNA sequences with the same CDR3. J is TRBJ1-5 and V is TRBV4-1; D may be TRBD1 (6 bases). The CDR3 has 13 amino acids. The V gene's germline CDR1 is MGHRA and CDR2 YSYEKL. Trimming cost V 1 base and J 7 bases, with 8 bases left between them. CDR3 coding DNA: TGCGCCAGCAGCCAAGTCCAGGGGCAGCCCCAGCATTTT. Its protein is CASSQVQGQPQHF.

The chain employs TRBV6-4 and TRBJ2-3, with 10 bases matching TRBD2. CDR1 is MRHNA and CDR2 is SNTAGT in the germline V gene. This CDR3 is built from 15 residues. The ends lost 5 bases at V and 2 bases at J; junction bases unmatched: 4. As DNA, the CDR3 is TGTGCCAGCAGTCCTGGACTAGCGGCCACAGATACGCAGTATTTT. This gives the protein CASSPGLAATDTQYF.

This clone was seen just once. This chain uses TRBV7-9 with TRBJ1-4; D is perhaps TRBD1 (6 bases). Germline V CDR1 and CDR2: SEHNR, FQNEAQ (reference sequence). Trimming pared 5 bases from V and 3 bases from J, leaving 10 bases between. The CDR3 has 14 amino acids. CDR3 residues: CASSVGQSNEKLFF. The CDR3 nucleotides are TGTGCCAGCAGCGTAGGACAGTCTAATGAAAAACTGTTTTTT. The full variable domain, its missing parts supplied by reference TRBV7-9 and TRBJ1-4, is DTGVSQNPRHKITKRGQNVTFRCDPISEHNRLYWYRQTLGQGPEFLTYFQNEAQLEKSRLLSDRFSAERPKGSFSTLEIQRTEQGDSAMYLCASSVGQSNEKLFFGSGTQLSVL.

This chain links TRBV19 with TRBJ1-1; D is possibly TRBD1 (5 bases). The CDR3 spans 11 residues. From germline, CDR1 is LNHDA and CDR2 SQIVND (reference sequence). V was cut by 7 bases and J by 7 bases, with 10 bases left in between. The CDR3 spells CASMGGLEAFF. The CDR3 DNA follows: TGTGCCAGTATGGGGGGTCTTGAAGCTTTCTTT.

The J gene is TRBJ1-4, the V gene TRBV7-2; no definite D call. With 1 base removed from V and 0 bases from J, the gap between germline ends came to 3 bases. Germline V lookup: CDR1 SGHTA, CDR2 FQGNSA. There are 14 residues in the CDR3. The CDR3 region has the DNA TGTGCCAGCAGCTTAGGAGCAACTAATGAAAAACTGTTTTTT. As protein: CASSLGATNEKLFF.

The chain uses TRBV18 and TRBJ1-1; a possible D gene is TRBD1 (5 bases). Trimming took 4 bases from V and 5 from J, leaving 8 bases between them. The germline V gene encodes CDR1 KGHSH and CDR2 LQKENI. This CDR3 has 12 amino acids. In DNA form, the CDR3 reads TGTGCCAGCTCACAACAGGAGACTGAAGCTTTCTTT. Translating it yields CASSQQETEAFF.

This chain joins TRBV25-1 and TRBJ1-6; TRBD1 is a possible D gene (6 bases). This CDR3 has 14 residues. Looked up from germline, CDR1 is MGHDK and CDR2 is SYGVNS. V lost 7 bases and J lost 7, with 14 bases in between. The DNA of the CDR3 is TGTGCCAGCAACCGGGACAACTCGAATTCACCCCTCCACTTT. Protein sequence: CASNRDNSNSPLHF.

This clone was seen a single time. The chain combines TRBV7-2 with TRBJ2-2, with D hard to call. From germline, CDR1 is SGHTA and CDR2 FQGNSA. Trimming removed 2 bases from V and 5 bases from J, with 9 bases in between. There are 14 residues in the CDR3. CDR3 sequence (DNA): TGTGCCAGCAGCTTAAACCCCAGGACCGGGGAGCTGTTTTTT. Protein: CASSLNPRTGELFF.

The chain uses TRBV15 and TRBJ2-1; 8 bases are a match to TRBD2. Trimming removed 1 base from V and 0 bases from J; junction bases left unmatched: 5. Germline-derived CDR1 and CDR2 are LNHNV and YYDKDF (reference sequence). The CDR3 is made up of 17 amino acids. CDR3: CATSRGVAGSSYNEQFF. The CDR3 DNA sequence: TGTGCCACCAGCAGAGGAGTAGCGGGGAGCTCCTACAATGAGCAGTTCTTC.

This chain joins TRBV11-2 and TRBJ2-5; 7 bases line up with TRBD2. Losses at the gene ends were 1 base for V and 5 bases for J; bases not matched to a gene: 13. Germline loops: CDR1 SGHAT, CDR2 FQNNGV. The CDR3 has 17 residues. The CDR3: CASSLAGGGGAVETQYF. The CDR3 bases are TGTGCCAGCAGCTTAGCGGGGGGTGGAGGGGCAGTGGAGACCCAGTACTTC.

J is TRBJ2-1 and V is TRBV5-1; 10 bases line up with TRBD1. Losses at the gene ends were 0 bases for V and 3 bases for J; bases not matched to a gene: 3. CDR3 length equals 16 residues. Germline-derived CDR1 and CDR2 are SGHRS and YFSETQ. The CDR3 nucleotides read TGCGCCAGCAGCTTGGTGGGACAGGGGAACTACAATGAGCAGTTCTTC. This translates into CASSLVGQGNYNEQFF.

A single count supports this clone. V is TRBV11-2 and J is TRBJ2-3; D not certain. Germline lookup yields CDR1 SGHAT and CDR2 FQNNGV. The V gene lost 8 bases and the J gene lost 1 base, with 10 bases spanning the gap. The CDR3 consists of 13 residues. CDR3 sequence: CASRRSGTDTQYF. The CDR3 nucleotides read TGTGCCAGCCGCCGGTCGGGCACAGATACGCAGTATTTT.

The gene calls are TRBV13 and TRBJ2-2; D possibly corresponds to TRBD2 (5 bases). The V end lost 5 bases, the J end lost 1 base, and 23 bases lay between the germline ends. The length of the CDR3 is 19 residues. From germline, CDR1 is PRHDT and CDR2 FYEKMQ (reference sequence). CDR3 sequence reads: CASSAYWNIYGVNTGELFF. The CDR3 bases are TGTGCCAGCAGCGCCTATTGGAATATTTACGGGGTGAACACCGGGGAGCTGTTTTTT.

This clone was detected only once. This chain connects TRBV2 to TRBJ2-7, with 9 bases identical to TRBD1. The CDR3 is 14 residues long. CDR1 and CDR2 from the germline V gene are SNHLY and FYNNEI. The V gene end was trimmed by 3 bases and the J gene end by 11 bases; junction bases not matched to a gene: 11. The CDR3 DNA sequence: TGTGCCAGCAGTGAGTTTAGGACAGGGGAATTCAAGTACTTC. It is translated as CASSEFRTGEFKYF.

This clone was recorded only once. The chain is built from TRBV24-1 and TRBJ2-1, with 12 bases identical to TRBD2. CDR1 and CDR2 (germline): KGHDR, SFDVKD. This CDR3 region has 16 residues. V dropped 4 bases and J dropped 7; count of bases not matched to a gene: 7. This CDR3 reads CATSDPTSGGSNEQFF. In nucleotides, the CDR3 is TGTGCCACCAGTGACCCCACTAGCGGGGGGTCGAATGAGCAGTTCTTC.

V usage is TRBV11-3 and J usage is TRBJ2-3; D possibly corresponds to TRBD1 (6 bases). The CDR3 length is 13 residues. V shed 3 bases and J shed 3 bases, with 7 bases lying between them. CDR1 SGHNT and CDR2 YENEEA come from the germline V gene. The CDR3 region has the DNA TGTGCCAGCAGCTTCAGGGGAACAGATACGCAGTATTTT. It encodes CASSFRGTDTQYF.

The chain combines TRBV6-5 with TRBJ1-1, with 9 positions matching TRBD1. CDR1 MNHEY and CDR2 SVGAGI come from the germline V gene. This CDR3 has 14 residues. V lost 4 bases and J lost 5; bases outside the gene matches: 5. The CDR3 DNA reads TGTGCCAGCAGTTTGGACAGGGGATATACTGAAGCTTTCTTT. As protein: CASSLDRGYTEAFF.

V gene TRBV9 combines with J gene TRBJ2-2, with D hard to call. Deletions cut 3 bases from V and 4 bases from J, with 7 bases between. The CDR3 covers 13 residues. Germline V gene lookup returns CDR1 SGDLS and CDR2 YYNGEE. This CDR3 is CASSALRTGELFF. Here the CDR3 DNA reads TGTGCCAGCAGCGCTCTGCGCACCGGGGAGCTGTTTTTT.